This TCR beta chain was captured by sequencing in a study of shared clonotypes between healthy human individuals. Assay: immunoSEQ multiplex PCR; the TCRdb copy retains only in-frame clones and omits some. This table holds about 2.4 million clones, over 85% found once. V lost 0 bases to trimming and J lost 13 bases, with 10 bases between them. The CDR3 has 11 residues. The germline gives CDR1 SGHNT, CDR2 YYREEE (reference sequence). The sequencing input was naive CD4+ T cells from PBMCs. Subset specified: CD45RA+ positively selected. This chain uses TRBV5-4 with TRBJ1-2; no reliable D call. The clonotype was recovered from a young man in good health. Some clones in this sample may be carry-over from other donors' samples. The CDR3 sequence is CASSLVGEATF. CDR3 sequence (DNA): TGTGCCAGCAGCTTGGTGGGCGAGGCCACCTTC.